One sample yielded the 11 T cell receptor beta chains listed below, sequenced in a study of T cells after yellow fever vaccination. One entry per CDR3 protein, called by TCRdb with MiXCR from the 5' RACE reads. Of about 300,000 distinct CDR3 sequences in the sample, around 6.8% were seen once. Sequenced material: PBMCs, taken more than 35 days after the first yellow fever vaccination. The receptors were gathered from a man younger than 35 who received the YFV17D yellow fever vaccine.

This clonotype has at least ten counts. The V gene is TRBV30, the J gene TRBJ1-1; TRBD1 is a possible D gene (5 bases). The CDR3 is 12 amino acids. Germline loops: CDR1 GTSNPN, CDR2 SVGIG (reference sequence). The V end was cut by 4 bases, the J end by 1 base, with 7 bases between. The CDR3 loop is CAWNGGNTEAFF. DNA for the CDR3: TGTGCCTGGAATGGGGGGAACACTGAAGCTTTCTTT.

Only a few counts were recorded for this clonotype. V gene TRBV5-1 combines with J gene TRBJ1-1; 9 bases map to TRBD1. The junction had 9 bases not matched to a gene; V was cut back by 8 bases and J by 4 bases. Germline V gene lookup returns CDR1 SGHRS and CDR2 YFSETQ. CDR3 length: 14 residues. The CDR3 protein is CASNRGPPSTEAFF. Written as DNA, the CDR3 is TGCGCCAGTAACAGGGGGCCGCCTAGCACTGAAGCTTTCTTT.

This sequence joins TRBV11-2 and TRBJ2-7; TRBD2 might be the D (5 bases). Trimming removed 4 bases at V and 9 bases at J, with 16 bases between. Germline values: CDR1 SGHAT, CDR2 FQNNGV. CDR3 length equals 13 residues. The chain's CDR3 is CASSSRTGGGQYV. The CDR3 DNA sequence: TGTGCCAGCAGCTCCCGGACCGGAGGTGGGCAGTACGTC.

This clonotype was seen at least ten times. The DNA for the CDR3 is TGCGCCAGCAGCCAATACGGGGGCCCCTACGAGCAGTACTTC. This gives the protein CASSQYGGPYEQYF. J is TRBJ2-7 and V is TRBV4-3; possibly TRBD1 or TRBD2 for D (6 bases each). This CDR3 is built from 14 residues. V lost 2 bases to trimming and J lost 2 bases, with 10 bases between them. Germline assignment: CDR1 LGHNA and CDR2 YSLEER.

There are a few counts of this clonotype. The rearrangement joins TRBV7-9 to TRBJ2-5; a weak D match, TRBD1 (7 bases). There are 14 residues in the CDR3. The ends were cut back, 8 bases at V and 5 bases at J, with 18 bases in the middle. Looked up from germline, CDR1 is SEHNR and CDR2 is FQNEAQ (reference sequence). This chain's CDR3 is CASAGQSVQETQYF. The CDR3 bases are TGTGCCAGCGCGGGACAGAGCGTCCAGGAGACCCAGTACTTC.

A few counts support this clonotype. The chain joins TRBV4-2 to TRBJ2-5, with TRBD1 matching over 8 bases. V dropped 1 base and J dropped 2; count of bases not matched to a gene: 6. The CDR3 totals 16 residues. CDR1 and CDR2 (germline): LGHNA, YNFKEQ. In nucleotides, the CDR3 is TGTGCCAGCAGCCAAGTCGGCAGGGGGCCACAAGAGACCCAGTACTTC. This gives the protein CASSQVGRGPQETQYF.

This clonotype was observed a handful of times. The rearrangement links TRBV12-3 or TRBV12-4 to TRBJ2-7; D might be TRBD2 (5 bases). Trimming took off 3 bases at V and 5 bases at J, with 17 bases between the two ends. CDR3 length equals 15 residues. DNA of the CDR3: TGTGCCAGCAGTTTTATTGGAGGAAGGTCCCACGAGCAGTACTTC. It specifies CASSFIGGRSHEQYF.

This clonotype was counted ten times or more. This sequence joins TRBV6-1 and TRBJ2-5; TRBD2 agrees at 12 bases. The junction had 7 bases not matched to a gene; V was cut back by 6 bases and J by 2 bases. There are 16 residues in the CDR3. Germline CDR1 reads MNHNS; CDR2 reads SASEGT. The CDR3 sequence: CASSQGTSGRQETQYF. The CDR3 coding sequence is TGTGCCAGCAGCCAAGGGACTAGCGGGCGGCAAGAGACCCAGTACTTC.

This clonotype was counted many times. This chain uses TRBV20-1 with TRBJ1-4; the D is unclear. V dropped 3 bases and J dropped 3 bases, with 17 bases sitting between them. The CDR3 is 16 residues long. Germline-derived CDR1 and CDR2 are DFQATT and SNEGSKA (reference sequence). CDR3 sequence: CSARAVTGAANEKLFF. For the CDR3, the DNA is TGCAGTGCTAGGGCCGTGACGGGAGCAGCTAATGAAAAACTGTTTTTT.

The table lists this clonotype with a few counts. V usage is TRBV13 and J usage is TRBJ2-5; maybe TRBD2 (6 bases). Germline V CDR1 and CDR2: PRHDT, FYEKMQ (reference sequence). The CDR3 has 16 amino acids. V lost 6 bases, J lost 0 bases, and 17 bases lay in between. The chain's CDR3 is CASSFSARGYQETQYF. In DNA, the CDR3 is TGTGCCAGCAGTTTTTCCGCGCGGGGATACCAAGAGACCCAGTACTTC.

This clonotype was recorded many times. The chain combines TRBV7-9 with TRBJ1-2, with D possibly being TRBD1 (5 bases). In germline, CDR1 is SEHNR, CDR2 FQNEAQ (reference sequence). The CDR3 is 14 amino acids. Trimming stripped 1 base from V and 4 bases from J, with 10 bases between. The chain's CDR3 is CASSLVGLSYGYTF. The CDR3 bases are TGTGCCAGCAGCTTAGTGGGGCTGAGCTATGGCTACACCTTC.